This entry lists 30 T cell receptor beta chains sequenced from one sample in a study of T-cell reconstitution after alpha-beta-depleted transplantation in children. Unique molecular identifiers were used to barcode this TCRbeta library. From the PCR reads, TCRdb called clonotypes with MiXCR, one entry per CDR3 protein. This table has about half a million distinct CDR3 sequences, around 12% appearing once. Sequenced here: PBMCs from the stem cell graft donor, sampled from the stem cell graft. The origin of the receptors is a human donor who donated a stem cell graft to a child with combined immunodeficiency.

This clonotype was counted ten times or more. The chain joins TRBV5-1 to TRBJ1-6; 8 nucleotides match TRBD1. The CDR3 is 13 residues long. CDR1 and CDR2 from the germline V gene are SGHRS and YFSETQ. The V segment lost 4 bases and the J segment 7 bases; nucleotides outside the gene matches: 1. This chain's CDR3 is CASSGTGNSPLHF. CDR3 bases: TGCGCCAGCAGCGGGACAGGAAATTCACCCCTCCACTTT.

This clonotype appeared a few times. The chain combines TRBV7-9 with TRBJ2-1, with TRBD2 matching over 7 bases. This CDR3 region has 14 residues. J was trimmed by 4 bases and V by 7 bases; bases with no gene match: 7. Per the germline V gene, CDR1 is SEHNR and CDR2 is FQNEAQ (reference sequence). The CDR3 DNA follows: TGTGCCAGCAAGGCATCTAGCGGATACAATGAGCAGTTCTTC. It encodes CASKASSGYNEQFF.

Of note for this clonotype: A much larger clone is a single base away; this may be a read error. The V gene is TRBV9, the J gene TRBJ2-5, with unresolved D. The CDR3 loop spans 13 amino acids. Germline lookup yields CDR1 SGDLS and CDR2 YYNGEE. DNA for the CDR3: TGTGCCGGCAGCGTAGATGCCCAAGAGACCCAGTACTTC. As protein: CAGSVDAQETQYF.

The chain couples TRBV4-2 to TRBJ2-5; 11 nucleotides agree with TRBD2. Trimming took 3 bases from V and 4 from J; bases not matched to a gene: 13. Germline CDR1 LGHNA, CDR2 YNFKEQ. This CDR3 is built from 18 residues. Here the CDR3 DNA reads TGTGCCAGCAGCCATCTAGCGGGAGGCGGACCAAGCAGAGAGACCCAGTACTTC. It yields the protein CASSHLAGGGPSRETQYF.

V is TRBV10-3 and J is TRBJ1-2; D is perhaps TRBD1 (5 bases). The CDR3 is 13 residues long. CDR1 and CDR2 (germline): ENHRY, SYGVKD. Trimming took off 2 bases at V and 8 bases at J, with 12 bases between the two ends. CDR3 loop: CAISEVSGYGYTF. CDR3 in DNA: TGTGCCATCAGTGAGGTGTCAGGGTACGGCTACACCTTC.

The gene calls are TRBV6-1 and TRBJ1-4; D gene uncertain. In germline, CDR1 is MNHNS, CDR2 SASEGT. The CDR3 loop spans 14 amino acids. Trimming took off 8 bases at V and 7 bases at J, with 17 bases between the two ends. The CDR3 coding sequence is TGTGCCAGCCAGGAGAGTTACGGCCTTGAAAAACTGTTTTTT. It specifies CASQESYGLEKLFF.

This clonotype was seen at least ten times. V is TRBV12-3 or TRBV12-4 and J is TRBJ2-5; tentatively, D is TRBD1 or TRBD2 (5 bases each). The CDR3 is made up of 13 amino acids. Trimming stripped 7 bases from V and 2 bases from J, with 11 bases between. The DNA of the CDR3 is TGTGCCAGCACGGGGCAGATACAAGAGACCCAGTACTTC. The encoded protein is CASTGQIQETQYF.

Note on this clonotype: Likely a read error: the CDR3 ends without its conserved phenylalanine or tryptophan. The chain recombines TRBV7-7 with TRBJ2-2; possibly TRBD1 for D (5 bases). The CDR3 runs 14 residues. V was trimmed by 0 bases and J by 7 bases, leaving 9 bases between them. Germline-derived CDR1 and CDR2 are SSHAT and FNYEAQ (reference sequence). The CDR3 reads CASSLAGDGGELFV. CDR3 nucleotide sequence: TGTGCCAGCAGCTTAGCAGGGGATGGCGGGGAGCTGTTTGTT.

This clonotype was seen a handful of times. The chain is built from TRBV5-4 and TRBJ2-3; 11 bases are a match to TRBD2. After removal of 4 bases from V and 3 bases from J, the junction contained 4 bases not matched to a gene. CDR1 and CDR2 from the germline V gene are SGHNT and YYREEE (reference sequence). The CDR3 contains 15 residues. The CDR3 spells CASSISGRATDTQYF. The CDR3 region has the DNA TGTGCCAGCAGCATTAGCGGGAGGGCAACAGATACGCAGTATTTT.

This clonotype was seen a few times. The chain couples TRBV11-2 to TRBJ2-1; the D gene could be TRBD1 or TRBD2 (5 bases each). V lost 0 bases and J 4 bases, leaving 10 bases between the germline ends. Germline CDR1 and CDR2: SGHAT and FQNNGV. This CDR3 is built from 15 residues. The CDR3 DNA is TGTGCCAGCAGCTTAGATCCGTGGGGGTACAATGAGCAGTTCTTC. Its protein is CASSLDPWGYNEQFF. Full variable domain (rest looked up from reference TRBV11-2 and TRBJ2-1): EAGVAQSPRYKIIEKRQSVAFWCNPISGHATLYWYQQILGQGPKLLIQFQNNGVVDDSQLPKDRFSAERLKGVDSTLKIQPAKLEDSAVYLCASSLDPWGYNEQFFGPGTRLTVL.

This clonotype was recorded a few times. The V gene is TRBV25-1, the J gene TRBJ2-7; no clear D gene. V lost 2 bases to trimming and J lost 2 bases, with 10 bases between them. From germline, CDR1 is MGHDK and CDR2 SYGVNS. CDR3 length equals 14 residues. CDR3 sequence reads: CASSEGQLPYEQYF. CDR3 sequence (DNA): TGTGCCAGCAGTGAAGGTCAGCTACCCTACGAGCAGTACTTC.

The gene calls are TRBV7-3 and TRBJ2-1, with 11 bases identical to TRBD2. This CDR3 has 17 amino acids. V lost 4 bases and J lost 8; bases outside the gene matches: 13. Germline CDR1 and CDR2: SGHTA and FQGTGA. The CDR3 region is CASSSWGASGRRDEQFF. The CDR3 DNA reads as TGTGCCAGCAGCTCATGGGGGGCTAGCGGGAGGAGAGATGAGCAGTTCTTC.

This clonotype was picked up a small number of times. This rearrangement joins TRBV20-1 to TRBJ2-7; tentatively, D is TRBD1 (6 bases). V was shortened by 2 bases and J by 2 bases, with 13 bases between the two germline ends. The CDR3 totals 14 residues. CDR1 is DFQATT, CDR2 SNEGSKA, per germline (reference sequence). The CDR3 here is CSARTDRTPYEQYF. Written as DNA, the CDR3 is TGCAGTGCTAGAACCGACAGGACCCCCTACGAGCAGTACTTC.

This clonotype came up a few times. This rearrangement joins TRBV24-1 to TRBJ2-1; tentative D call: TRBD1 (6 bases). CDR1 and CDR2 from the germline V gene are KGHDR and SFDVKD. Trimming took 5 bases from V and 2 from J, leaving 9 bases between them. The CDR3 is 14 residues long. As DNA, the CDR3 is TGTGCCACCAGTGTTACAGGGCCCTACAATGAGCAGTTCTTC. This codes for CATSVTGPYNEQFF.

The CDR3 DNA follows: TGCAGTGCTAGCCCCCCCCCGCGGGGGGTCACAGATACGCAGTATTTT. Protein: CSASPPPRGVTDTQYF. V gene TRBV20-1 combines with J gene TRBJ2-3; TRBD2 aligns across 8 bases. Trimming at V came to 3 bases and at J to 2 bases, leaving 10 bases not matched to a gene. CDR1 and CDR2 (germline): DFQATT, SNEGSKA (reference sequence). This CDR3 region has 16 residues.

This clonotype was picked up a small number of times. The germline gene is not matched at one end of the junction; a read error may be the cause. CDR3 residues: CATSRGGELATPIF. The CDR3 coding sequence is TGTGCCACCAGCAGAGGTGGGGAATTGGCCACGCCAATTTTT. This sequence joins TRBV15 and TRBJ1-5, with no clear D. Germline V gives CDR1 LNHNV, CDR2 YYDKDF (reference sequence). The CDR3 extends over 14 amino acids.

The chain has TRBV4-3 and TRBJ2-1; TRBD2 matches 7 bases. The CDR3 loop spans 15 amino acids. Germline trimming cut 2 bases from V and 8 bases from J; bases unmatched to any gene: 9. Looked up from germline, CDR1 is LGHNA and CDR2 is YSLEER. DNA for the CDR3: TGCGCCAGCAGCCAAACCGAGACTAGCCGCCATGAGCAGTTCTTC. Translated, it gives CASSQTETSRHEQFF.

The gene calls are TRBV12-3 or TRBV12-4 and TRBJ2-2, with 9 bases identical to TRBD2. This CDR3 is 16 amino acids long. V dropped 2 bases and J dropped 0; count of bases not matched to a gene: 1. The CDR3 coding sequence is TGTGCCAGCAGTTTAAGACTAGCGGCGAACACCGGGGAGCTGTTTTTT. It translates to CASSLRLAANTGELFF.

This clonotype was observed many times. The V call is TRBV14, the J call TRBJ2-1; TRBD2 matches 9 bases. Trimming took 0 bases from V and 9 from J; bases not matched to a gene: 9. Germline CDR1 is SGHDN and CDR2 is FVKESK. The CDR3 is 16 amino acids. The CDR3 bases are TGTGCCAGCAGCCAAGATCTGGCTAGCGGGACGATTGAGCAGTTCTTC. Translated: CASSQDLASGTIEQFF.

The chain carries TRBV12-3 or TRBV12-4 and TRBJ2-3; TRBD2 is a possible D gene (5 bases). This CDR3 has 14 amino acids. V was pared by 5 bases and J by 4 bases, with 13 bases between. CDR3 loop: CASSLRGIADTQYF. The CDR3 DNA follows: TGTGCCAGCAGTCTTCGAGGGATAGCAGATACGCAGTATTTT.

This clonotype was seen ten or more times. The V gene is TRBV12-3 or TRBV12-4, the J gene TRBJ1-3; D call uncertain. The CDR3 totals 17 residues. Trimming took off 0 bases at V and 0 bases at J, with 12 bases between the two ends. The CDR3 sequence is CASSLAGRSLSGNTIYF. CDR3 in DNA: TGTGCCAGCAGTTTAGCCGGACGGTCTCTCTCTGGAAACACCATATATTTT.

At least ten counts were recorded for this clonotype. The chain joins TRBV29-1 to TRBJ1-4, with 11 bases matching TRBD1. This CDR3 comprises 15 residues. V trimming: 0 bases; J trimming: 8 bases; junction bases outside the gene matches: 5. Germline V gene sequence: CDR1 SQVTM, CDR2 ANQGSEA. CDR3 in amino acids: CSVEDDGTGGEKLFF. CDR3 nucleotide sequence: TGCAGCGTTGAAGATGACGGGACAGGGGGGGAAAAACTGTTTTTT.

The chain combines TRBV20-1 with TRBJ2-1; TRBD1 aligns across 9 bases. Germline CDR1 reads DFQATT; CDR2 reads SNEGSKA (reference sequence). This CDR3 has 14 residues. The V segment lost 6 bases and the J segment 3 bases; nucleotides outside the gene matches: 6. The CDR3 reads CSAPGQGLYNEQFF. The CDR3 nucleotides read TGCAGTGCACCGGGACAGGGCCTCTACAATGAGCAGTTCTTC.

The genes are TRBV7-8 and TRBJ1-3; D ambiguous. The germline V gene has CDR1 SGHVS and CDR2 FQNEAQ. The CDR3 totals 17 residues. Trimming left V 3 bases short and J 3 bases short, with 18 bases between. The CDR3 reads CASSLTRRPLYGNTIYF. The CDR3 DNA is TGTGCCAGCAGCTTGACCCGGAGGCCCCTATATGGAAACACCATATATTTT.

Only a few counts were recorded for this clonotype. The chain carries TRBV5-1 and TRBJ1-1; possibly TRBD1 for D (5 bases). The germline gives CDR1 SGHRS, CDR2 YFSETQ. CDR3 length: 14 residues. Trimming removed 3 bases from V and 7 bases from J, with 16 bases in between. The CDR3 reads CASSSRDGDIEAFF. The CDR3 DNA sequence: TGCGCCAGCAGCTCCCGGGACGGCGATATTGAAGCTTTCTTT.

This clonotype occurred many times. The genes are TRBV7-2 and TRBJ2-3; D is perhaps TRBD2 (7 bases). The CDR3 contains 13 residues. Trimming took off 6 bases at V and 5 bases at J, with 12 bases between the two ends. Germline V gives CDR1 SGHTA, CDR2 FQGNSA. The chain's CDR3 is CASSIGGGDTQYF. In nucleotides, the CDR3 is TGTGCCAGCAGTATAGGGGGGGGAGATACGCAGTATTTT.

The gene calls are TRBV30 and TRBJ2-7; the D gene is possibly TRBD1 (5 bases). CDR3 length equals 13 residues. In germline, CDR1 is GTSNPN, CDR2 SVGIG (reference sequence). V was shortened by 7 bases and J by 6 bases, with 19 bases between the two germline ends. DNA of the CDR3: TGTGCCTTGGTAGGGGTGCCTACGTCCGAGCAGTACTTC. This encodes CALVGVPTSEQYF.

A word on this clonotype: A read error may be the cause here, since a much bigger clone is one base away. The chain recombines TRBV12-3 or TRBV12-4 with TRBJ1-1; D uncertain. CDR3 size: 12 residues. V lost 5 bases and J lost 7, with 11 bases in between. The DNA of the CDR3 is TGTGCCAGCAGTCAAACCCTGATTGAAGCTTTCTTT. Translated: CASSQTLIEAFF.

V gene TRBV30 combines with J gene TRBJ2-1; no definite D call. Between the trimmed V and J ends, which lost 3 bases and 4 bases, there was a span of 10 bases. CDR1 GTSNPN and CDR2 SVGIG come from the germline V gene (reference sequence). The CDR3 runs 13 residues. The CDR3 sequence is CAWRLLAYNEQFF. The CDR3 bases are TGTGCCTGGAGACTCCTGGCTTACAATGAGCAGTTCTTC.

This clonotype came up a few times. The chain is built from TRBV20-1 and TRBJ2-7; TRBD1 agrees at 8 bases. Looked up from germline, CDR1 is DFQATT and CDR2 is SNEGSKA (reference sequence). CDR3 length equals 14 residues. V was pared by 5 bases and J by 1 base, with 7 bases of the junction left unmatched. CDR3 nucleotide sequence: TGCAGTGCTCAACAGGGGGGACATTCCTACGAGCAGTACTTC. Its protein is CSAQQGGHSYEQYF.